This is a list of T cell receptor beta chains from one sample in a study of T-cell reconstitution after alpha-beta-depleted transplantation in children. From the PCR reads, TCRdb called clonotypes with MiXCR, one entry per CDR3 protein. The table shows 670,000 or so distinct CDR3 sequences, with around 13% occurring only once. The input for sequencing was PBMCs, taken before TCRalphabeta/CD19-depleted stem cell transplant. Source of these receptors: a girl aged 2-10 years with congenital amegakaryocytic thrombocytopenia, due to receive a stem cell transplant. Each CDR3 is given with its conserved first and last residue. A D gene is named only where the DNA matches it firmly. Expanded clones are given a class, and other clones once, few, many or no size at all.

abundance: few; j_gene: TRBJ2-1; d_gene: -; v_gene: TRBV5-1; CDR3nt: TGCGCCAGCAGCCCCCCGCGGGCGAATGAGGGTGAGCAGTTCTTC; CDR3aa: CASSPPRANEGEQFF
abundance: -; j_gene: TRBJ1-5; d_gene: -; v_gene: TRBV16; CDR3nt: TGTGCCAGCAGCCAATTTACCGGAGGCAATCAGCCCCAGCATTTT; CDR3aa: CASSQFTGGNQPQHF
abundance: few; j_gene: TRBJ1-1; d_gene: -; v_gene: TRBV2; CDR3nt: TGTGCCAGCAGTTCACCCTGGGGCCGGAACACTGAAGCTTTCTTT; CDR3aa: CASSSPWGRNTEAFF
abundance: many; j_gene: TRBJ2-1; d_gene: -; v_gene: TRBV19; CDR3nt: TGTGCCAGTAGTATAGGAGCCCACGGGGACAATGAGCAGTTCTTC; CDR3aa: CASSIGAHGDNEQFF
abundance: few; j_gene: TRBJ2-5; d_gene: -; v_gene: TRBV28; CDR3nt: TGTGCCAGCAGTTTATCCAGAATGGAGACCCAGTACTTC; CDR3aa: CASSLSRMETQYF
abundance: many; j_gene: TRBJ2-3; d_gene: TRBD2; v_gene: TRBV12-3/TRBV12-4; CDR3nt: TGTGCCAGCACAAAGGGGACTAGCGGGAGGACAGATACGCAGTATTTT; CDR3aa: CASTKGTSGRTDTQYF
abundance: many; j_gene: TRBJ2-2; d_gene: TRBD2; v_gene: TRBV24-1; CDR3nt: TGTGCCACCAGTGGGACTAGCGACACCGGGGAGCTGTTTTTT; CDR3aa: CATSGTSDTGELFF
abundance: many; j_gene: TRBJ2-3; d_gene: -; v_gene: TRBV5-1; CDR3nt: TGCGCCAGCAGCTTGGGACGGCCGGCAGATACGCAGTATTTT; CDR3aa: CASSLGRPADTQYF
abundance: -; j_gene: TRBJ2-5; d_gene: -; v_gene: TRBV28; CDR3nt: TGTGCCAGCAGAACTACAGGGATTGAGACCCAGTACTTC; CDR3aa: CASRTTGIETQYF
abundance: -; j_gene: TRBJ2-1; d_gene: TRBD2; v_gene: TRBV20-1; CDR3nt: TGCAGTGCTAGTCCCCCTAGCGGGACAATCTACAATGAGCAGTTCTTC; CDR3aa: CSASPPSGTIYNEQFF
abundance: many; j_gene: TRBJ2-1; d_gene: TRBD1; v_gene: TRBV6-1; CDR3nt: TGTGCCAGCAGTCTTTGGGACAGGGGGGACAATGAGCAGTTCTTC; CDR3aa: CASSLWDRGDNEQFF
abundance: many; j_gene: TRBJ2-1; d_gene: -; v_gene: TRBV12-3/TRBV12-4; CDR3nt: TGTGCCAGCAGTTTAGGTATATTTAGGCCTAGGCCCTTCTTC; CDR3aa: CASSLGIFRPRPFF
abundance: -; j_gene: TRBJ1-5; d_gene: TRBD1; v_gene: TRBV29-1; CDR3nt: TGCAGCGTTGGGGACAGTCCCTTAGTGGCCCAGCATTTT; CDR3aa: CSVGDSPLVAQHF
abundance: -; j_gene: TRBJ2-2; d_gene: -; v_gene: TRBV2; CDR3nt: TGTGCCAGCACCTCGGGCCCGAACACCGGGGAGCTGTTTTTT; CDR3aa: CASTSGPNTGELFF
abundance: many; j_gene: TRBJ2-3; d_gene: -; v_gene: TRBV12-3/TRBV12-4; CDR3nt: TGTGCCAGCAGCAGGGCGGGAGATACGCAGTATTTT; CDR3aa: CASSRAGDTQYF
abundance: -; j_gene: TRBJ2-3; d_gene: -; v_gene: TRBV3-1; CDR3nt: TGTCCCAGCAGCCAAGAAGCAGGGGAGGGTCCCACAGATACGCAGTATTTT; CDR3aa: CPSSQEAGEGPTDTQYF
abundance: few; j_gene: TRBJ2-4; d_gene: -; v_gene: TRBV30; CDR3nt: TGTGCCTGGAGTGAGGGGACGGTCAGGGGCATTCAGTACTTC; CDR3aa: CAWSEGTVRGIQYF
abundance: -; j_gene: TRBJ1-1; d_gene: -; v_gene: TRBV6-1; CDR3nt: TGTGCCAGCAACGAAAGGGCCACCACTGAAGCTTTCTTT; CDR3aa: CASNERATTEAFF
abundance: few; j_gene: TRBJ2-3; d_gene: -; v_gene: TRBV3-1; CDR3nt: TGTGCCAGCAGCCAAGAAGTCAGATTCACAGATACGCAGTATTTT; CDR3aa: CASSQEVRFTDTQYF
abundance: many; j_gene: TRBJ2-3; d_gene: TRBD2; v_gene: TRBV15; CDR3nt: TGTGCCACCAGCAGAGAGCGGGGGGAAATAGATACGCAGTATTTT; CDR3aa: CATSRERGEIDTQYF
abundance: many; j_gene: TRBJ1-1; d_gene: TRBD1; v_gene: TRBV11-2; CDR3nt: TGTGCCAGCAGCGTAGGCAGGGGGACGAGGGTCGGAGCTTTCTTT; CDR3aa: CASSVGRGTRVGAFF
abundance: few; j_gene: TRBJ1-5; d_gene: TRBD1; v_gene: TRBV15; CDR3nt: TGTGCCACCAGCAGAGGGGACAGGGAAATTACCCAGCCCCAGCATTTT; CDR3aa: CATSRGDREITQPQHF
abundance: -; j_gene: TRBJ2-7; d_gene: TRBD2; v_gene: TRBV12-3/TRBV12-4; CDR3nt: TGTGCCAGCTGCGATAGCGGGTTTTCCTACGAGCAGTACTTC; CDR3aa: CASCDSGFSYEQYF
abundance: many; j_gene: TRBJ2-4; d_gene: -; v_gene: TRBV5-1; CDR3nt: TGCGCCAGCAGCCCTTCTGTAGGAGGCGCCAAAAACATTCAGTACTTC; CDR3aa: CASSPSVGGAKNIQYF